Presented here are 12 T cell receptor beta chains from one specimen sequenced in a study of blood T cells in healthy people across ages. Next came a second PCR, run for about 7 to 12 cycles, which used a sample-barcoded 5' primer along with a J-beta primer mix. TCRdb re-analysed the 5' RACE reads in MiXCR, keeping a single row per CDR3 protein. The repertoire holds about a million distinct CDR3 sequences, with roughly two fifths as singletons. The sequenced sample consisted of blood. Receptors originate from a young man in good health.

This sequence joins TRBV7-9 and TRBJ1-1, with D tentatively TRBD1 (5 bases). CDR3 length: 12 amino acids. Germline CDR1 and CDR2: SEHNR and FQNEAQ (reference sequence). The ends were cut back, 5 bases at V and 5 bases at J, with 9 bases in the middle. The CDR3 DNA reads TGTGCCAGCAGCCCACAGGAAACTGAAGCTTTCTTT. Its protein product is CASSPQETEAFF.

This clonotype was observed a handful of times. For the CDR3, the DNA is TGTGCCAGCAGCGACGATCGGACAGGGGTACAAGAGACCCAGTACTTC. Amino acid sequence: CASSDDRTGVQETQYF. The chain has TRBV3-1 and TRBJ2-5, with 9 bases matching TRBD1. The germline V gene encodes CDR1 LGHDT and CDR2 YNNKEL (reference sequence). The CDR3 extends over 16 amino acids. V was pared by 5 bases and J by 2 bases, with 9 bases of the junction left unmatched.

The rearrangement joins TRBV5-1 to TRBJ1-1; D might be TRBD1 (6 bases). This CDR3 spans 14 amino acids. Trimming stripped 3 bases from V and 7 bases from J, with 16 bases between. The germline V gene has CDR1 SGHRS and CDR2 YFSETQ. The chain's CDR3 is CASSSQGSQGEAFF. The DNA for the CDR3 is TGCGCCAGCAGCTCACAGGGAAGTCAAGGTGAAGCTTTCTTT.

The chain recombines TRBV6-5 with TRBJ2-4; 12 bases align to TRBD1. Judging by the DNA end, TRBJ2-7 fits better; the J call may be wrong. The germline CDR1 and CDR2 sequences are MNHEY and SVGAGI. This CDR3 has 14 amino acids. CDR3 sequence: CASSYGTGGHEQYF. DNA for the CDR3: TGTGCCAGCAGTTACGGGACAGGGGGCCACGAGCAGTACTTC.

This clonotype was found a few times. V gene TRBV5-5 combines with J gene TRBJ1-2; perhaps TRBD1 as D (5 bases). The CDR3 is 16 amino acids. Germline V gene data show CDR1 as SGHKS and CDR2 as YYEKEE (reference sequence). Trimming pared 3 bases from V and 4 bases from J, leaving 19 bases between. The DNA for the CDR3 is TGTGCCAGCAGCTCCTACCCCGGGGCAGTAAGCTATGGCTACACCTTC. This codes for CASSSYPGAVSYGYTF.

The sample holds a few counts of this clonotype. The chain recombines TRBV12-3 or TRBV12-4 with TRBJ2-5; 8 positions agree with TRBD1. J lost 11 bases, V lost 5 bases, and 13 bases had no gene match. There are 14 residues in the CDR3. The CDR3, as DNA: TGTGCCAGCAGTCCACGGACAGGGTGGCATGAGCAGTACTTC. Protein: CASSPRTGWHEQYF.

V gene TRBV11-2 combines with J gene TRBJ1-5, with 8 nucleotides matching TRBD1. Germline assignment: CDR1 SGHAT and CDR2 FQNNGV. Germline trimming cut 5 bases from V and 6 bases from J; bases unmatched to any gene: 9. This CDR3 spans 15 amino acids. CDR3 in DNA: TGTGCCAGCAGCCAGAGTACAGGGGGAACTCAGCCCCAGCATTTT. As protein: CASSQSTGGTQPQHF.

This clonotype was counted only a few times. This sequence joins TRBV12-3 or TRBV12-4 and TRBJ1-1; D is uncertain. The length of the CDR3 is 13 residues. Trimming stripped 8 bases from V and 2 bases from J, with 12 bases between. This CDR3 reads CASGFPSNTEAFF. CDR3 DNA sequence: TGTGCCAGCGGATTCCCGAGTAACACTGAAGCTTTCTTT.

CDR3 coding DNA: TGTGCCAGCAGTTTGGGTTTACTAGCGGGTATGGAGACCCAGTACTTC. This codes for CASSLGLLAGMETQYF. This chain links TRBV27 with TRBJ2-5; the match to TRBD2 covers 9 bases. Germline V gene sequence: CDR1 MNHEY, CDR2 SMNVEV (reference sequence). V shed 3 bases, J shed 5 bases, and the junction held 10 bases outside the gene matches. This CDR3 is built from 16 residues.

The genes are TRBV6-1 and TRBJ2-3, with D possibly TRBD2 on 6 matching bases. V lost 3 bases and J 0 bases, leaving 16 bases between the germline ends. Germline V gene lookup returns CDR1 MNHNS and CDR2 SASEGT. CDR3 length: 17 residues. The CDR3 coding sequence is TGTGCCAGCAGTGAGCGGTTCGCGGGGACGAGCACAGATACGCAGTATTTT. It is translated as CASSERFAGTSTDTQYF.

This chain connects TRBV27 to TRBJ2-7, with a tentative D call TRBD2 (5 bases). Germline CDR1 MNHEY, CDR2 SMNVEV (reference sequence). Trimming removed 4 bases from V and 7 bases from J, with 17 bases in between. CDR3 length equals 14 residues. In DNA, the CDR3 is TGTGCCAGCAGTTATGTCACGTCGGGATCTGAGCAGTACTTC. Translating gives CASSYVTSGSEQYF.

This chain links TRBV29-1 with TRBJ1-1, with TRBD1 identical over 7 bases. V dropped 8 bases and J dropped 3; count of bases not matched to a gene: 6. The CDR3 runs 12 residues. Looked up from germline, CDR1 is SQVTM and CDR2 is ANQGSEA. CDR3 sequence reads: CSTNRGDTEAFF. In nucleotides, the CDR3 is TGCAGCACTAACAGGGGAGACACTGAAGCTTTCTTT.